These 20 T cell receptor beta chains came from one sample sequenced in a study of vaccination and CD4 T cells after COVID-19 (dated 2022 in TCRdb). Read against the paper, the sample's treatment or condition label means: roughly 10-day PBMC culture with coronavirus spike peptide pools or control peptides (ViraFEST assay). What these receptors recognize is not known. Preparation of the library involved PCR. Sequencing instrument: Illumina iSeq 100. DNA from cultured CD4+ T cells underwent TCR sequencing with the Oncomine TCR Beta short-read assay at the Johns Hopkins FTIC core. TCRdb reran the public reads through fastp at Q25 and MiXCR, keeping productive beta chains. Here each entry gathers all rows of one CDR3 protein and keeps the most common genes and DNA. This sample holds 13,000 to 15,000 distinct CDR3 sequences; 25% to 30% were observed only once. Under 9.5% of the sample rests with the top ten.

What was sequenced was CD4+ T cells from blood, cultured in vitro. The receptors here all came from a human donor who had recovered from COVID-19.

The chain couples TRBV20-1 to TRBJ2-3; 9 bases line up with TRBD1. The CDR3 spans 14 residues. Germline CDR1 is DFQATT and CDR2 is SNEGSKA (reference sequence). J gave up 10 bases and V 3 bases, and 11 bases lay outside the gene matches. The CDR3, as DNA: TGCAGTGCTAGCAATCCGGGACAGGGCGTTCCGCAGTATTTT. Translated: CSASNPGQGVPQYF.

The chain is built from TRBV6-1 and TRBJ1-5, with D possibly TRBD1 on 5 matching bases. Germline loops: CDR1 MNHNS, CDR2 SASEGT. The V gene lost 6 bases and the J gene lost 6 bases, with 12 bases spanning the gap. The CDR3 loop spans 13 amino acids. CDR3 DNA sequence: TGTGCCAGCAGAAGCAGGGATCGTCAGCCCCAGCATTTT. Its protein is CASRSRDRQPQHF.

The rearrangement joins TRBV12-3 or TRBV12-4 to TRBJ1-2; D is ambiguous. The V and J ends lost 5 bases and 5 bases respectively, with 6 bases between them. The CDR3 is 11 amino acids. The CDR3 region has the DNA TGTGCCAGCAGTATCCAATATGGCTACACCTTC. Its translation is CASSIQYGYTF.

The chain employs TRBV19 and TRBJ2-1, with a weak D call TRBD2 (7 bases). CDR1 and CDR2 from the germline V gene are LNHDA and SQIVND (reference sequence). There are 14 residues in the CDR3. V was shortened by 11 bases and J by 3 bases, with 17 bases between the two germline ends. For the CDR3, the DNA is TGTGCCTGCCGGGGGGCGGGGAGCTACAATGAGCAGTTCTTC. Its translation: CACRGAGSYNEQFF.

This clonotype appeared a few times. V usage is TRBV30 and J usage is TRBJ1-2; no reliable D call. V gave up 1 base and J gave up 3 bases, with 6 bases separating them. CDR3 size: 12 residues. Per germline, CDR1 GTSNPN and CDR2 SVGIG (reference sequence). The CDR3 here is CAWSAVHYGYTF. For the CDR3, the DNA is TGTGCCTGGAGTGCCGTCCACTATGGCTACACCTTC.

This clonotype is termed medium-sized. This chain uses TRBV6-1 with TRBJ1-2; 8 bases are a match to TRBD1. The CDR3 runs 14 residues. The V gene end was trimmed by 6 bases and the J gene end by 6 bases; junction bases not matched to a gene: 9. CDR1 MNHNS and CDR2 SASEGT come from the germline V gene. CDR3 in amino acids: CASRKTGGNNGYTF. The CDR3 region has the DNA TGTGCCAGCAGAAAAACAGGGGGAAACAATGGCTACACCTTC.

The J gene is TRBJ2-1, the V gene TRBV5-8; the D is unclear. The ends were cut back, 0 bases at V and 4 bases at J, with 11 bases in the middle. Germline V lookup: CDR1 SGHTS, CDR2 YDEGEE. The CDR3 extends over 15 amino acids. CDR3 amino acids: CASSLVKPRYNEQFF. As DNA, the CDR3 is TGTGCCAGCAGCTTGGTCAAGCCCCGGTACAATGAGCAGTTCTTC.

This clonotype has just one count. The chain employs TRBV30 and TRBJ2-5; perhaps TRBD1 as D (5 bases). Germline CDR1 reads GTSNPN; CDR2 reads SVGIG (reference sequence). The CDR3 sequence is 16 residues long. V was pared by 0 bases and J by 0 bases, with 14 bases between. The CDR3, as DNA: TGTGCCTGGAGTGTACGAACAGGAAAGTACCAAGAGACCCAGTACTTC. Translation gives CAWSVRTGKYQETQYF. Full variable domain (outside the CDR3, taken from reference TRBV30 and TRBJ2-5): SQTIHQWPATLVQPVGSPLSLECTVEGTSNPNLYWYRQAAGRGLQLLFYSVGIGQISSEVPQNLSASRPQDRQFILSSKKLLLSDSGFYLCAWSVRTGKYQETQYFGPGTRLLVL.

This chain connects TRBV10-2 to TRBJ1-2; D is undetermined. Germline assignment: CDR1 WSHSY and CDR2 SAAADI. Trimming removed 8 bases at V and 4 bases at J, with 20 bases between. The CDR3 covers 15 residues. CDR3 region: CASLPSWTRGYGYTF. The CDR3 DNA sequence: TGCGCCAGCCTACCGTCTTGGACTCGGGGCTATGGCTACACCTTC.

In this sample, this clonotype is medium-sized. The J gene is TRBJ2-2, the V gene TRBV27; 8 bases are shared with TRBD1. V was pared by 8 bases and J by 7 bases, with 15 bases of the junction left unmatched. This CDR3 comprises 16 residues. Germline V CDR1 and CDR2: MNHEY, SMNVEV (reference sequence). The CDR3 region is CASAWLKTGANGELFF. CDR3 nucleotides: TGTGCCAGCGCATGGCTGAAGACAGGGGCCAACGGGGAGCTGTTTTTT.

V and J are TRBV30 and TRBJ2-3; D ambiguous. Trimming shortened V by 2 bases and J by 2 bases, and 8 bases separated the two germline ends. The CDR3 contains 13 residues. Germline CDR1 and CDR2: GTSNPN and SVGIG (reference sequence). The CDR3 is CAWSRGNTDTQYF. The CDR3 DNA sequence: TGTGCCTGGAGTCGAGGTAACACAGATACGCAGTATTTT.

This clonotype occurred a few times. The chain recombines TRBV5-4 with TRBJ1-1; D ambiguous. V was shortened by 1 base and J by 8 bases, with 18 bases between the two germline ends. The CDR3 sequence is 15 residues long. Looked up from germline, CDR1 is SGHNT and CDR2 is YYREEE (reference sequence). CDR3 residues: CASSLFGPQREEAFF. The DNA of the CDR3 is TGTGCCAGCAGCTTGTTTGGCCCCCAACGGGAAGAAGCTTTCTTT.

The table lists this clonotype with a few counts. The chain links TRBV28 to TRBJ2-1; 10 positions match TRBD2. Germline assignment: CDR1 MDHEN and CDR2 SYDVKM. Trimming at V came to 3 bases and at J to 8 bases, leaving 7 bases not matched to a gene. The CDR3 spans 15 residues. This chain's CDR3 is CASSFSRAGGHEQFF. The CDR3 DNA sequence: TGTGCCAGCAGTTTCTCTCGAGCGGGGGGGCATGAGCAGTTCTTC.

Written as DNA, the CDR3 is TGTGCCAGCAGCGTCGGGACAGAACTTTATCTCTCTGGAAACACCATATATTTT. Translation: CASSVGTELYLSGNTIYF. The chain carries TRBV2 and TRBJ1-3; TRBD1 matches 7 bases. The CDR3 runs 18 residues. Germline lookup yields CDR1 SNHLY and CDR2 FYNNEI. The V and J ends lost 6 bases and 0 bases, in that order; junction bases with no gene match: 14. Full variable domain (rest looked up from reference TRBV2 and TRBJ1-3): EPEVTQTPSHQVTQMGQEVILRCVPISNHLYFYWYRQILGQKVEFLVSFYNNEISEKSEIFDDQFSVERPDGSNFTLKIRSTKLEDSAMYFCASSVGTELYLSGNTIYFGEGSWLTVV.

Only a few counts were recorded for this clonotype. It is unclear where the CDR3 begins or ends on the DNA, so no DNA is shown, and the CDR3 is as TCRdb lists it. J is TRBJ2-6 and V is TRBV21-1; the D call of TRBD1 is as the table states it, not checked on the DNA. TRBV21-1 has pseudogene status. The CDR3 length is 21 residues, termini included. The CDR3: CASRYRDKEPNWGSGANVLTF.

This clonotype has only a few counts. The chain carries TRBV4-2 and TRBJ2-1, with D possibly being TRBD1 or TRBD2 (5 bases each). Germline loops: CDR1 LGHNA, CDR2 YNFKEQ. V was pared by 0 bases and J by 10 bases, with 25 bases between. This CDR3 contains 18 residues. The CDR3 is CASSQEGEGLGSRTEQFF. CDR3 DNA: TGTGCCAGCAGCCAAGAGGGGGAAGGACTGGGCAGCCGGACCGAGCAGTTCTTC.

In this sample, this clonotype turned up a few times. The rearrangement joins TRBV7-2 to TRBJ1-1; the D gene is possibly TRBD1 (5 bases). The CDR3 runs to 16 residues. Germline V CDR1 and CDR2: SGHTA, FQGNSA. The V gene lost 3 bases and the J gene lost 1 base, with 15 bases spanning the gap. CDR3 DNA: TGTGCCAGCAGCTTCGGGTTGAGGGGCCCGAACACTGAAGCTTTCTTT. Amino acids: CASSFGLRGPNTEAFF.

The chain is built from TRBV10-3 and TRBJ1-5; D is unresolved. CDR3 length: 14 residues. With 7 bases removed from V and 4 bases from J, the gap between germline ends came to 14 bases. Germline V gene sequence: CDR1 ENHRY, CDR2 SYGVKD. CDR3 residues: CAIKGGDGNQPQHF. In nucleotides, the CDR3 is TGTGCCATCAAAGGCGGAGACGGTAATCAGCCCCAGCATTTT.

This chain joins TRBV7-2 and TRBJ2-3, with D possibly being TRBD2 (6 bases). CDR1 and CDR2 (germline): SGHTA, FQGNSA. This CDR3 has 14 residues. Trimming cost V 3 bases and J 2 bases, with 9 bases left between them. The CDR3 region is CASSFGGFTDTQYF. CDR3 nucleotides: TGTGCCAGCAGCTTCGGGGGATTCACAGATACGCAGTATTTT.

The chain recombines TRBV11-3 with TRBJ2-5, with unresolved D. CDR3 size: 11 residues. Trimming took off 2 bases at V and 4 bases at J, with 2 bases between the two ends. CDR1 SGHNT and CDR2 YENEEA come from the germline V gene. CDR3 sequence (DNA): TGTGCCAGCAGCTTATTAGAGACCCAGTACTTC. Translated: CASSLLETQYF.